The clone carrying this TCR beta chain was seen once. What it binds is not known. Germline lookup yields CDR1 SGHRS and CDR2 YFSETQ. The CDR3 extends over 15 amino acids. V was pared by 4 bases and J by 0 bases, with 5 bases of the junction left unmatched. The assay was immunoSEQ multiplex PCR, and TCRdb's table has in-frame clones only and misses some. The sample has some 170,000 clones, roughly 91% seen once. This sample is part of a study of T cell responses to AZD1222 COVID-19 vaccine. The study, taken as a whole, reports: Repertoire sampling was restricted to post-peak T cell response timepoints.

V gene TRBV5-1 combines with J gene TRBJ1-2; TRBD1 agrees at 8 bases. This clonotype was sampled from an adult in good health. Here the sequenced sample was peripheral blood, taken on day 0 of AZD1222 vaccination. Here the CDR3 reads CASSIGQGANYGYTF. The CDR3, as DNA: TGCGCCAGCAGCATAGGACAGGGAGCTAACTATGGCTACACCTTC. The full variable domain, completed using reference TRBV5-1 and TRBJ1-2, is KAGVTQTPRYLIKTRGQQVTLSCSPISGHRSVSWYQQTPGQGLQFLFEYFSETQRNKGNFPGRFSGRQFSNSRSEMNVSTLELGDSALYLCASSIGQGANYGYTFGSGTRLTVV.